The 12 T cell receptor beta chains given below trace back to one sample, sequenced in a study of chemoradiotherapy in HPV16-positive cancers. Sequenced by immunoSEQ multiplex PCR; TCRdb stores in-frame clones only, minus some. The sample consists of 15,000 to 20,000 clones, approximately 90% of them appearing once. Sequences were derived from blood, sampled from a patient who underwent chemoradiotherapy. The receptors originated from a human donor with HPV-associated anogenital cancer.

The CDR3 reads CASSELRGYEQYV. The CDR3 DNA reads as TGTGCCAGCAGTGAGTTGAGGGGGTACGAGCAGTACGTC. V gene TRBV2 combines with J gene TRBJ2-7, with D perhaps TRBD1 (6 bases). Germline loops: CDR1 SNHLY, CDR2 FYNNEI. The CDR3 is 13 residues long. Trimming left V 3 bases short and J 4 bases short, with 10 bases between.

The chain joins TRBV14 to TRBJ2-1; the D gene could be TRBD1 or TRBD2 (5 bases each). Trimming stripped 2 bases from V and 8 bases from J, with 16 bases between. The germline CDR1 and CDR2 sequences are SGHDN and FVKESK. The CDR3 contains 15 residues. The CDR3 nucleotides are TGTGCCAGCAGCCAAATTCGTGGGGGTATCGATGAGCAGTTCTTC. Translating it yields CASSQIRGGIDEQFF.

The chain employs TRBV4-1 and TRBJ2-5, with D hard to call. Trimming removed 1 base at V and 4 bases at J, with 10 bases between. The length of the CDR3 is 14 residues. CDR1 is MGHRA, CDR2 YSYEKL, per germline. Written as DNA, the CDR3 is TGCGCCAGCAGCCAAGTCGACATTACAGAGACCCAGTACTTC. Protein: CASSQVDITETQYF.

The CDR3 DNA sequence: TGTGCCAGCAGCGAAAGGCCTGGAGAGCGGGGGGTCGATGAGCAGTTCTTC. Its protein is CASSERPGERGVDEQFF. The V and J genes are TRBV6-4 and TRBJ2-1, with 9 nucleotides matching TRBD2. V dropped 6 bases and J dropped 8; count of bases not matched to a gene: 17. In germline, CDR1 is MRHNA, CDR2 SNTAGT. The CDR3 has 17 amino acids.

This clone was seen once. The chain recombines TRBV29-1 with TRBJ2-4, with D tentatively TRBD1 or TRBD2 (6 bases each). Trimming took off 4 bases at V and 8 bases at J, with 12 bases between the two ends. Germline V gives CDR1 SQVTM, CDR2 ANQGSEA. This CDR3 is 12 amino acids long. CDR3 region: CSVGGGRDIQYF. For the CDR3, the DNA is TGCAGCGTTGGAGGGGGGCGGGACATTCAGTACTTC.

The chain joins TRBV5-5 to TRBJ2-3; D possibly corresponds to TRBD2 (6 bases). Germline assignment: CDR1 SGHKS and CDR2 YYEKEE (reference sequence). The CDR3 loop spans 16 amino acids. Trimming pared 1 base from V and 4 bases from J, leaving 16 bases between. CDR3 amino acids: CASSLLKTGGADTQYF. Written as DNA, the CDR3 is TGTGCCAGCAGCTTGTTAAAGACTGGAGGGGCAGATACGCAGTATTTT.

J is TRBJ2-7 and V is TRBV11-2, with a weak D call TRBD1 (6 bases). The CDR3 extends over 14 amino acids. V was trimmed by 5 bases and J by 1 base, leaving 12 bases between them. CDR1 is SGHAT, CDR2 FQNNGV, per germline. This CDR3 is CASSPPTGSYEQYV. CDR3 bases: TGTGCCAGCAGCCCCCCCACAGGGTCCTACGAGCAGTACGTC.

The rearrangement joins TRBV6-5 to TRBJ1-2, with 9 bases matching TRBD1. The CDR3 has 14 residues. V trimming: 6 bases; J trimming: 6 bases; junction bases outside the gene matches: 8. Germline CDR1 is MNHEY and CDR2 is SVGAGI. The CDR3 region is CASRKQGALNGYTF. The CDR3 nucleotides are TGTGCCAGCAGAAAACAGGGGGCGCTGAATGGCTACACCTTC.

This rearrangement joins TRBV5-1 to TRBJ1-2; D unresolved. Trimming pared 4 bases from V and 7 bases from J, leaving 8 bases between. Germline V gives CDR1 SGHRS, CDR2 YFSETQ. This CDR3 comprises 11 residues. This CDR3 reads CASSREGGYTF. In DNA form, the CDR3 reads TGCGCCAGCAGCCGGGAGGGTGGCTACACCTTC.

This clone has a single count. This sequence joins TRBV5-1 and TRBJ1-2, with 7 bases matching TRBD1. V lost 0 bases and J lost 6; bases outside the gene matches: 8. Germline values: CDR1 SGHRS, CDR2 YFSETQ. The length of the CDR3 is 15 residues. In nucleotides, the CDR3 is TGCGCCAGCAGCTTGGAGGAGGGTCAGGGGGATGGCTACACCTTC. Translation: CASSLEEGQGDGYTF.

This chain connects TRBV5-1 to TRBJ2-5, with 9 nucleotides matching TRBD1. From germline, CDR1 is SGHRS and CDR2 YFSETQ. J lost 1 base, V lost 4 bases, and 5 bases had no gene match. This CDR3 is built from 15 residues. The CDR3 DNA reads TGCGCCAGCAGCCTGGGGACAGGGCCCCAAGAGACCCAGTACTTC. This codes for CASSLGTGPQETQYF.

This chain joins TRBV6-1 and TRBJ2-7, with 10 bases identical to TRBD2. Trimming took 2 bases from V and 5 from J; bases not matched to a gene: 3. The CDR3 runs to 14 residues. Germline CDR1 and CDR2: MNHNS and SASEGT. The CDR3 nucleotides are TGTGCCAGCAGTGAAAGCGGGGGGGCCCACGAGCAGTACTTC. Its protein product is CASSESGGAHEQYF.